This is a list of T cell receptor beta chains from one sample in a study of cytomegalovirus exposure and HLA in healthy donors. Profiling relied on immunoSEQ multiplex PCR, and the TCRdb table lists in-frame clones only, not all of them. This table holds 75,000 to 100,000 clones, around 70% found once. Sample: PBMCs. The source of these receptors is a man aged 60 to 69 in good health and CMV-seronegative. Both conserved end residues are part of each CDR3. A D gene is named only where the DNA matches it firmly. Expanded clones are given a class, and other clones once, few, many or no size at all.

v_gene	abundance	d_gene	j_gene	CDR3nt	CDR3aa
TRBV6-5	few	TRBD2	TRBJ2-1	TGTGCCAGCATGAGACTAGCGGGAGGGTCCAATGAGCAGTTCTTC	CASMRLAGGSNEQFF
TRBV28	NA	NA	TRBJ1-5	TGTGCCAGCAGTTTAGGGCAGCTACATCAGCCCCAGCATTTT	CASSLGQLHQPQHF
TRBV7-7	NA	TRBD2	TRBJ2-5	TGTGCCAGCAGCCCGGGACTAGCGGGAGAGACCCAGTACTTC	CASSPGLAGETQYF
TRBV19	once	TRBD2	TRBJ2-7	TGTGCCAGTAGTACCGGGAGTCGGCGGGGGAGTGAGCAGTACTTC	CASSTGSRRGSEQYF
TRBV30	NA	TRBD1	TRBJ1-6	TGTGCCTGCGGGACAGGGGGTTTACGAAATTCACCCCTCCACTTT	CACGTGGLRNSPLHF
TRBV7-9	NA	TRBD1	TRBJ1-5	TGTGCCAGCAGCCCGACAGGGGGCAATCAGCCCCAGCATTTT	CASSPTGGNQPQHF
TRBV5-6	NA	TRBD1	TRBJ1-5	TGTGCCAGCAGCTTGGGACAGGGCAAGAATCAGCCCCAGCATTTT	CASSLGQGKNQPQHF
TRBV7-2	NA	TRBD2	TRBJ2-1	TGTGCCAGCAGCTCTACTAGCGGAGCCTACAATGAGCAGTTCTTC	CASSSTSGAYNEQFF
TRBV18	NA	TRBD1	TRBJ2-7	TGTGCCAGCTCACCCGATCAACAGGGGGTCGAGGACGAGCAGTACTTC	CASSPDQQGVEDEQYF
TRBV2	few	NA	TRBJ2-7	TGTGCCAGTGCTCTTGGGCCCGGTGGCGAGCAGTACTTC	CASALGPGGEQYF
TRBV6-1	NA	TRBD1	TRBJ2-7	TGTGCCAGCAGTGGAGAAAGGTTAAGGGGGCAGGGCTTTTACGAGCAGTACTTC	CASSGERLRGQGFYEQYF
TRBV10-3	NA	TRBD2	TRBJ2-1	TGTGCCATCAGTGACTATGCGGGGGGGCCTAACGAGCAGTTCTTC	CAISDYAGGPNEQFF
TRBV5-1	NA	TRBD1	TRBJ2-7	TGCGCCAGCGCTCCGGGACAGGGGGCTAACGAGCAGTACTTC	CASAPGQGANEQYF
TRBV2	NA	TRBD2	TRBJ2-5	TGTGCCAGCAGTGCAAAGGTTGGGCCTAGCGGGAGAGAAGCAGAGACCCAGTACTTC	CASSAKVGPSGREAETQYF
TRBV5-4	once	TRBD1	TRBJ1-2	TGTGCCAGCAGCCAGGAACAGGGGGATGGCTACACCTTC	CASSQEQGDGYTF
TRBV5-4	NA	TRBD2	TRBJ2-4	TGTGCCAGCAGCTCCCGCGGACTAGCGGCCGACATTCAGTACTTC	CASSSRGLAADIQYF
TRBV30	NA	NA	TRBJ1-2	TGTGCCTTGAGCTTCACCGGGCTCCAGGGTTATGGCTACACCTTC	CALSFTGLQGYGYTF
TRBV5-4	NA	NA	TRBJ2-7	TGTGCCAGCAGCTTCCGCGGGGAATACGAGCAGTACTTC	CASSFRGEYEQYF
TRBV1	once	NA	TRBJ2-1	TGCACCAGCAGCCAAGATATTCTCGGGAGGGTCAGCAATGAGCAGTTCTTC	CTSSQDILGRVSNEQFF
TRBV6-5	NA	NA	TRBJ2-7	TGTGCCAGCATCCAACTCGGGACCTACGAGCAGTACTTC	CASIQLGTYEQYF
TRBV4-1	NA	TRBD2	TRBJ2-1	TGCGCCAGCAGCCAAGATCCGGCGCGGGGGGGGAGACGGGGTGAGCAGTTCTTC	CASSQDPARGGRRGEQFF
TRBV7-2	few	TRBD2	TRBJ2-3	TGTGCCAGCAAGGAAGCGGGGGATACGCAGTATTTT	CASKEAGDTQYF
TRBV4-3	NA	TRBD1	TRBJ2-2	TGCGCCAGCAGGGGACAGGTCGGAGCGAACACCGGGGAGCTGTTTTTT	CASRGQVGANTGELFF
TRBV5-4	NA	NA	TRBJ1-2	TGTGCCAGCAGCCCCCTAGGGGGGGATGGCTATGGCTACACCTTC	CASSPLGGDGYGYTF
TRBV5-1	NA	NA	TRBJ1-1	TGCGCCAGCGGAGAGGGGAACACTGAAGCTTTCTTT	CASGEGNTEAFF
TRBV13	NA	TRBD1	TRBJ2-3	TGTGCCAGCAGCCCCCCGACAGGGCTCACAGATACGCAGTATTTT	CASSPPTGLTDTQYF
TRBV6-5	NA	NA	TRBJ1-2	TGTGCCAGCAGTTACACCAACAGGGATGGCTACACCTTC	CASSYTNRDGYTF
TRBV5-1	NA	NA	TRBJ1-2	TGCGCCAGCAGCTTGCCCACATCTAGTGGCTACACCTTC	CASSLPTSSGYTF
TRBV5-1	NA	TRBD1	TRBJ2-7	TGCGCCAGCAGCTTTACAAGGCAGGGGGCTTCGACGTACGAGCAGTACTTC	CASSFTRQGASTYEQYF
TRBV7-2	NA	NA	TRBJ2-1	TGTGCCAGCAGCCAGATCGGGGTTCTCCACAATGAGCAGTTCTTC	CASSQIGVLHNEQFF
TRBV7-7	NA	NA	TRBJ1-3	TGTGCCAGCAGCCCCGGCCCGGACTATGGAAACACCATATATTTT	CASSPGPDYGNTIYF
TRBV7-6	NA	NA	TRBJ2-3	TGTGCCAGCAGCTTAGGACAGAGTCCCCGCACAGATACGCAGTATTTT	CASSLGQSPRTDTQYF
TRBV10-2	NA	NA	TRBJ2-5	TGCGCCAGCACCCCACAGTCGGGGCAAGAGACCCAGTACTTC	CASTPQSGQETQYF
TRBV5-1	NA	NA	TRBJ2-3	TGCGCCAGCAGCTTAGGGTCAGGTGGGCGGAGCGGAGATACGCAGTATTTT	CASSLGSGGRSGDTQYF
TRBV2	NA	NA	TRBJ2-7	TGTGCCAGCAGTGACTGGACGGACTTCTACGAGCAGTACTTC	CASSDWTDFYEQYF
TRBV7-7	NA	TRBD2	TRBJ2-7	TGTGCTAGCAGCCCCCTAGCGGGGGGGGCCTACGAGCAGTACTTC	CASSPLAGGAYEQYF
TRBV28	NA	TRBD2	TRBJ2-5	TGTGCCAGCAGTGTGACTAGCGGGTGGGAGACCCAGTACTTC	CASSVTSGWETQYF
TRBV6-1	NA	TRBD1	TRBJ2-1	TGTGCCAGCAGTGTAGGGACAGGGCCGTTGGTCTATGAGCAGTTCTTC	CASSVGTGPLVYEQFF
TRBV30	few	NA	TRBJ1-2	TGTGCCTGGAGTATCCCCCCCCGGGGGGGTTATGGCTACACCTTC	CAWSIPPRGGYGYTF
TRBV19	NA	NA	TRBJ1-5	TGTGCCAGTAGTATCGGCCAGGGCGATCAGCCCCAGCATTTT	CASSIGQGDQPQHF
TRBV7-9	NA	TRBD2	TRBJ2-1	TGTGCCAGCAGCCCCCGAAGGGCGGGAGAAGACTACAATGAGCAGTTCTTC	CASSPRRAGEDYNEQFF
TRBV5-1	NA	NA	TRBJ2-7	TGCGCCAGCAGCTTGGACAGCCAACAGCCCGTCGAGCAGTACTTC	CASSLDSQQPVEQYF